The T cell receptor (beta chain) under discussion was sequenced for a study of CD8 T cells in Susac syndrome. Random hexamers were used to reverse transcribe an amount of roughly 0.5 to 1 ug RNA. Each CDR3 protein is one row after TCRdb ran MiXCR on the immunoSEQ multiplex PCR reads. This sample has 150,000 to 200,000 distinct CDR3 sequences; 94% occur once, and the top ten carry about 0.1%. CDR3 size: 13 residues. The V end was cut by 6 bases, the J end by 3 bases, with 12 bases between. The germline V gene has CDR1 MNHNS and CDR2 SASEGT. The chain combines TRBV6-1 with TRBJ2-7; perhaps D is TRBD1 or TRBD2 (5 bases each). The sequenced material came from CD4+ T cells from PBMCs. The clonotype originates from a human donor with multiple sclerosis. The DNA for the CDR3 is TGTGCCAGCAGAACCGGGACGAACTACGAGCAGTACTTC. It specifies CASRTGTNYEQYF.